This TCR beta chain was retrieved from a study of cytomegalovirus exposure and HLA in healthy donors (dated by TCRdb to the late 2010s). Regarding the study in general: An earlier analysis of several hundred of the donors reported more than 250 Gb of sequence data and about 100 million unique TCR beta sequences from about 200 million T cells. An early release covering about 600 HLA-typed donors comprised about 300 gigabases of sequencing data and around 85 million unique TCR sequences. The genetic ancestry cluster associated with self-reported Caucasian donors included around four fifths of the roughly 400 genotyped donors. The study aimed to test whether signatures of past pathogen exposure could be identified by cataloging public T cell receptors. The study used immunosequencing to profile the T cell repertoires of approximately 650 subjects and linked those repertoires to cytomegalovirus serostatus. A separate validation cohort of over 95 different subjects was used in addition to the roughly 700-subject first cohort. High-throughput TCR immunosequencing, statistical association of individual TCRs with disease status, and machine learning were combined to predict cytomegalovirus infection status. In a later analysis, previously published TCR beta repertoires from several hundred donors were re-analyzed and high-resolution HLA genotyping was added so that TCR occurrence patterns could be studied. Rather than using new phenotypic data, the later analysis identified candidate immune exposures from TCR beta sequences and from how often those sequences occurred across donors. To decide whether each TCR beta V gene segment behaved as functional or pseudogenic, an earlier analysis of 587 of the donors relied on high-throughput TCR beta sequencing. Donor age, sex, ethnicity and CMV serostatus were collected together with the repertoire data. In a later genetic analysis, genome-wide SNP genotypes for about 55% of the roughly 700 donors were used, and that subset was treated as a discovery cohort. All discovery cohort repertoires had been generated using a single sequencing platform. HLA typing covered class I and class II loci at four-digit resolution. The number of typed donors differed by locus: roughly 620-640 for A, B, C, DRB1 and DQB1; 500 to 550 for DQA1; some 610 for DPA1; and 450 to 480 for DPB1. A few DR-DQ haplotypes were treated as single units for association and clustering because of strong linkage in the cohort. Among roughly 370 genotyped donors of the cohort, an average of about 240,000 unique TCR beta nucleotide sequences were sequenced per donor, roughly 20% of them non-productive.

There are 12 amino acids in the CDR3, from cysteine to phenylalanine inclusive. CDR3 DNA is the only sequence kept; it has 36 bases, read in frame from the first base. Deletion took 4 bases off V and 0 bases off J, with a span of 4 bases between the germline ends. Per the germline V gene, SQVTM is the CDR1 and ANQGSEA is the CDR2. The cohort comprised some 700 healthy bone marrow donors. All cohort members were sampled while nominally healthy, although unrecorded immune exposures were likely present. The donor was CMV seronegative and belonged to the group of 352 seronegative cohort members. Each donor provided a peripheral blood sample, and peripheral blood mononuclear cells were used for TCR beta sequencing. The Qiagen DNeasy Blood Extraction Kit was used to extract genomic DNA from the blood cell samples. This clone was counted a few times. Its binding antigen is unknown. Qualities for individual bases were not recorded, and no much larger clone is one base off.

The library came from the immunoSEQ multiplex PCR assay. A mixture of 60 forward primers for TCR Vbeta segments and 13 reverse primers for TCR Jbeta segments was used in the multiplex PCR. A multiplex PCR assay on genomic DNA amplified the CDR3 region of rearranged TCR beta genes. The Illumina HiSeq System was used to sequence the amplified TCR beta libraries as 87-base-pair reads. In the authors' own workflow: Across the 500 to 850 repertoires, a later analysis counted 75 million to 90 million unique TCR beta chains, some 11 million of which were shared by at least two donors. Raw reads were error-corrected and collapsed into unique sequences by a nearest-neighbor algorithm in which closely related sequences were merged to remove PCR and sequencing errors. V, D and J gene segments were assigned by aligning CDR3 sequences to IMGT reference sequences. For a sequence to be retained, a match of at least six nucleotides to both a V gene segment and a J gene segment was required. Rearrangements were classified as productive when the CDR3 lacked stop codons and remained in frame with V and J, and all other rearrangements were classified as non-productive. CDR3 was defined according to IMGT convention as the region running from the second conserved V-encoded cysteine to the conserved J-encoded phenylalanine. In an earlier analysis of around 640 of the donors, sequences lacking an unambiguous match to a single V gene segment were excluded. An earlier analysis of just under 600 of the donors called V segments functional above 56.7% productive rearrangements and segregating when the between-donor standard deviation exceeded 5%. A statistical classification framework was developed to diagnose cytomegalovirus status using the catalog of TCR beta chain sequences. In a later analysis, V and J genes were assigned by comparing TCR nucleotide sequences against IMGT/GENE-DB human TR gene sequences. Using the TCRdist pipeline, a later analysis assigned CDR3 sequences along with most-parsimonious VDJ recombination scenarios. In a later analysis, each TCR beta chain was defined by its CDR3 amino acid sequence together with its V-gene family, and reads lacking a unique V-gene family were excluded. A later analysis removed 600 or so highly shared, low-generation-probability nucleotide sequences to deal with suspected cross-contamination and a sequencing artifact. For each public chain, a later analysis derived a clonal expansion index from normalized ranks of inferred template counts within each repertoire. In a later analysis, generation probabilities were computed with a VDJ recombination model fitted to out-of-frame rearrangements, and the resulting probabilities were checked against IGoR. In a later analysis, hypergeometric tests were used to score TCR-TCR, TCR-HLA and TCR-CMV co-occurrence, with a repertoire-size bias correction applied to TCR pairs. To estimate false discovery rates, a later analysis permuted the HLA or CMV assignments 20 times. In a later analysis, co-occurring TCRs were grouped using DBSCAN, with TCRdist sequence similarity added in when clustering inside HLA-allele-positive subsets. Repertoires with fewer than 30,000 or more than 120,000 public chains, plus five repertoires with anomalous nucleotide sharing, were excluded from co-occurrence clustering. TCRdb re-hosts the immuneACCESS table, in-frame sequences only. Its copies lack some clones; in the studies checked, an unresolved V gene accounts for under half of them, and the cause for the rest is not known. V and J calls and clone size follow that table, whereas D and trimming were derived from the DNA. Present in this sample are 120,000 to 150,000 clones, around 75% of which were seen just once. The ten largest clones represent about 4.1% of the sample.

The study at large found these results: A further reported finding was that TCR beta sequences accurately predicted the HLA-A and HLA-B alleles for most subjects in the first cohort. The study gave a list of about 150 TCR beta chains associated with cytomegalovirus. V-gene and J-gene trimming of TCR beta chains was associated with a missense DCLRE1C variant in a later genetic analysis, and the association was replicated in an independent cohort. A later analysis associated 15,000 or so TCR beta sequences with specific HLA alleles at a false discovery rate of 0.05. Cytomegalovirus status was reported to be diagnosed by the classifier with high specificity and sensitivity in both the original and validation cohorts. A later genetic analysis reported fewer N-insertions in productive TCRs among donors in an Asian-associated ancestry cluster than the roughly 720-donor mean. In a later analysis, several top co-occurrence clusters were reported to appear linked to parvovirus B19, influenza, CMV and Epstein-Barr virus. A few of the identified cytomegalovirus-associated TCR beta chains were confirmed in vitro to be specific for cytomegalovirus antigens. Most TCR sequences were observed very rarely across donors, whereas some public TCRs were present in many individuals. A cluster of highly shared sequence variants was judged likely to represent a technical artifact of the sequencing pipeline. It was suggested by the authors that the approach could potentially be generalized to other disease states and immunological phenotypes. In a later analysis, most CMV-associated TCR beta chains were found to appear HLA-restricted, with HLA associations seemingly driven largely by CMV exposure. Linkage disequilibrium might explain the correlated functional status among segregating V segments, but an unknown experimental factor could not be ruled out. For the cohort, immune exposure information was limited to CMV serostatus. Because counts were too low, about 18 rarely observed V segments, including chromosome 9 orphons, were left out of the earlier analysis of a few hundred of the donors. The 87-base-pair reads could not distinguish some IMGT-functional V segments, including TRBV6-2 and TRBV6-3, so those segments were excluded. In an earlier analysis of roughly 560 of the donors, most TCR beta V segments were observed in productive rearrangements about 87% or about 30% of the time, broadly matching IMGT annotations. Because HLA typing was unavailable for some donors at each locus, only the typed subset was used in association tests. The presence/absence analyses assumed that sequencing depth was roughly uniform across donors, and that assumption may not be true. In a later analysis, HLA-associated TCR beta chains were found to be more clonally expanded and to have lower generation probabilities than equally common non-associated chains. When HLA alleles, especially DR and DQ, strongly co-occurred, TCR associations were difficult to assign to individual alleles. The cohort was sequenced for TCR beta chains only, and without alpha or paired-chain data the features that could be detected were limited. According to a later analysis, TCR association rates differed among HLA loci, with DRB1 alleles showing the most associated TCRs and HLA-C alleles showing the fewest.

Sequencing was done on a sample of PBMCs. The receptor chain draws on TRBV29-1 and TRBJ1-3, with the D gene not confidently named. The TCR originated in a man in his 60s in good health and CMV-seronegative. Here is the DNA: TGCAGCGTTGTTATCTCTGGAAACACCATATATTTT. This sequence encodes CSVVISGNTIYF.